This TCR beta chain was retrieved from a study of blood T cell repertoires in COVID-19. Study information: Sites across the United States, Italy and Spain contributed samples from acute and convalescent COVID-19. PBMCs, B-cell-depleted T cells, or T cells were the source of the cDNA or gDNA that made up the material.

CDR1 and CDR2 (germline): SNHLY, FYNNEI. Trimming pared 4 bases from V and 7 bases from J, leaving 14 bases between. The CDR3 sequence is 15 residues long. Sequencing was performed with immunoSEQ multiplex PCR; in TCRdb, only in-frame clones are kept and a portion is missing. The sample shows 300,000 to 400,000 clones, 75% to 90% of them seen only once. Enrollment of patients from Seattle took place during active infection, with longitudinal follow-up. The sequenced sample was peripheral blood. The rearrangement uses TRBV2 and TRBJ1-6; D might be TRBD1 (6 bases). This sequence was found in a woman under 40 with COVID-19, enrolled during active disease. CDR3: CASSGIGQSNSPLHF. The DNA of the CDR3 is TGTGCCAGCAGTGGCATAGGACAGTCAAATTCACCCCTCCACTTT.